This TCR beta chain was captured in a study of CD8 T cells in ankylosing spondylitis. Making the TCR beta libraries involved quantitative 5'-RACE with molecular barcodes. TCRdb itself ran the 5' RACE reads through MiXCR, one entry per CDR3 protein. Of around 150,000 distinct CDR3 sequences listed, 30% to 40% are singletons. Study-wide results and caveats: Reactive arthritis synovial fluid and blood were previously reported to contain some motif variants.

CDR1 SGHRS and CDR2 YFSETQ come from the germline V gene. This CDR3 is built from 15 residues. The ends lost 4 bases at V and 7 bases at J; junction bases unmatched: 10. At least ten counts were recorded for this clonotype. The antigen is not known. The chain is built from TRBV5-1 and TRBJ2-3; 9 nucleotides match TRBD2. The receptor's source is a male donor with ankylosing spondylitis. The sequenced material came from synovial fluid, either unsorted or a sorted T cell fraction (not recorded which). CDR3 amino acids: CASSIVAGALHTQYF. The DNA for the CDR3 is TGCGCCAGCAGCATCGTAGCGGGGGCCCTCCATACGCAGTATTTT.